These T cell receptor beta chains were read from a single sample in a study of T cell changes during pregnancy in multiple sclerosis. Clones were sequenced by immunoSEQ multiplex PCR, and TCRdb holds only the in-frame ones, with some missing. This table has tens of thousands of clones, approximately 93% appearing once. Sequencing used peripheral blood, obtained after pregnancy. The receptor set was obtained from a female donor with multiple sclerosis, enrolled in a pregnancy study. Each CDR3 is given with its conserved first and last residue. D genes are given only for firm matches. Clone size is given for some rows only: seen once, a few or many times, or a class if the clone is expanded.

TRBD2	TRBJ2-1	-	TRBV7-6	CASSLRRDSGSFYNEQFF	TGTGCCAGCAGCTTAAGGCGAGATAGCGGGAGTTTCTACAATGAGCAGTTCTTC
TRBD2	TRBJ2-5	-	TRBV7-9	CASSLAPAGGVHGETQYF	TGTGCCAGCAGCTTAGCCCCAGCGGGAGGGGTCCACGGAGAGACCCAGTACTTC
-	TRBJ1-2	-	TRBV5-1	CASSLGTTNYGYTF	TGCGCCAGCAGCTTGGGGACAACTAACTATGGCTACACCTTC
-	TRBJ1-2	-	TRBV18	CASSPQGTNYGYTF	TGTGCCAGCTCACCGCAGGGCACGAACTATGGCTACACCTTC
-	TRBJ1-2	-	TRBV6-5	CASRTPGLRGYTF	TGTGCCAGCAGGACACCGGGACTACGGGGCTACACCTTC
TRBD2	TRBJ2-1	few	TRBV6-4	CASSDSSGSYNEQFF	TGTGCCAGCAGTGACTCTAGCGGGTCCTACAATGAGCAGTTCTTC
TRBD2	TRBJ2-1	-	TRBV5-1	CASSTSGMSGEQFF	TGCGCCAGCAGCACGAGCGGGATGAGCGGTGAGCAGTTCTTC
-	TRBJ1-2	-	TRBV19	CASSITAGDNYGYTF	TGTGCCAGTAGTATTACGGCAGGGGATAACTATGGCTACACCTTC
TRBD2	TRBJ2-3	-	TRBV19	CASSNPGTSGPTDTQYF	TGTGCCAGTAGTAACCCCGGGACTAGCGGGCCCACAGATACGCAGTATTTT
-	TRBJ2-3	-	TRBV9	CASSASGNGRGDTQYF	TGTGCCAGCAGCGCCTCCGGAAACGGGAGAGGAGATACGCAGTATTTT
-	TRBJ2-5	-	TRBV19	CASSIVGRGETQYF	TGTGCCAGTAGTATAGTAGGCAGGGGAGAGACCCAGTACTTC
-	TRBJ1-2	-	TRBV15	CATSSDSYGYTF	TGTGCCACCAGCAGTGACAGCTATGGCTACACCTTC
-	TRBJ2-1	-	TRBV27	CATPKGTYWDEQFF	TGTGCCACCCCTAAGGGGACTTATTGGGATGAGCAGTTCTTC
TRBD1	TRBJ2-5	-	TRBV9	CASSQGVVFGETQYF	TGTGCCAGCTCCCAGGGGGTGGTTTTTGGAGAGACCCAGTACTTC
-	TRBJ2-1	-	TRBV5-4	CASSLEVATYNEQFF	TGTGCCAGCAGCTTGGAGGTAGCGACATACAATGAGCAGTTCTTC
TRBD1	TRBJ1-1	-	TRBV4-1	CASSQPEPGQSNTEAFF	TGCGCCAGCAGCCAACCAGAGCCGGGACAGTCAAACACTGAAGCTTTCTTT
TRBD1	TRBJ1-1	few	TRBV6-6	CASSAGQLMNTEAFF	TGTGCCAGCAGTGCGGGACAGCTCATGAACACTGAAGCTTTCTTT
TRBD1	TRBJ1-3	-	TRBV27	CASSPTGNSGNTIYF	TGTGCCAGCAGCCCGACAGGGAACTCTGGAAACACCATATATTTT
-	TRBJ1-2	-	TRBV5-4	CASSEQGIDGYTF	TGTGCCAGCAGCGAACAGGGTATCGATGGCTACACCTTC
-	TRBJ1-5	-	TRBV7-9	CASSSQDIGGDQPQHF	TGTGCCAGCAGCTCTCAGGACATTGGGGGGGATCAGCCCCAGCATTTT
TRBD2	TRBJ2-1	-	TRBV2	CASIHSRLAGSNEQFF	TGTGCCAGCATCCACTCCCGACTAGCGGGCAGCAATGAGCAGTTCTTC
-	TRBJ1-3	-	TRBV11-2	CASSLVRGVSIYF	TGTGCCAGCAGCTTAGTACGGGGGGTTTCCATATATTTT
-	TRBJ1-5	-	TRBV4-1	CASSPREGVEPQHF	TGCGCCAGCAGCCCCCGTGAGGGGGTAGAGCCCCAGCATTTT
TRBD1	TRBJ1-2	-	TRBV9	CASSEGWGQKGYTF	TGTGCCAGCAGCGAGGGGTGGGGACAGAAAGGCTACACCTTC
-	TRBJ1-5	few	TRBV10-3	CAISEGAENQPQHF	TGTGCCATCAGTGAGGGGGCGGAAAATCAGCCCCAGCATTTT
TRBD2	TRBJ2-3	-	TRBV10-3	CAVGLGGTDTQYF	TGTGCCGTCGGACTAGGTGGCACAGATACGCAGTATTTT
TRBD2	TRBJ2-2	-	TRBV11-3	CASSLELAGVVTGELFF	TGTGCCAGCAGCTTAGAGCTAGCGGGAGTTGTCACCGGGGAGCTGTTTTTT
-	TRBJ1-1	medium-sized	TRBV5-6	CASSFVQNTEAFF	TGTGCCAGCAGCTTTGTACAGAACACTGAAGCTTTCTTT
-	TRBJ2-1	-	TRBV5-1	CASRLELGSYNEQFF	TGCGCCAGCAGATTAGAGCTTGGCTCCTACAATGAGCAGTTCTTC
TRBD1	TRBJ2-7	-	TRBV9	CASSVGSTGTYEQYF	TGTGCCAGCAGCGTAGGATCGACAGGGACCTACGAGCAGTACTTC
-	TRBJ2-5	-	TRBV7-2	CASSLSPYGETQYF	TGTGCCAGCAGCTTATCACCGTACGGAGAGACCCAGTACTTC
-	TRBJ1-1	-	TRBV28	CASSSMATGTEAFF	TGTGCCAGCAGCAGCATGGCGACGGGCACTGAAGCTTTCTTT
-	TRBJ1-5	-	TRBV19	CASKKVERGNQPQHF	TGTGCCAGTAAGAAGGTGGAGAGGGGCAATCAGCCCCAGCATTTT
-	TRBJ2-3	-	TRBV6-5	CASQSAWRRSDTQYF	TGTGCCAGCCAGTCAGCATGGAGAAGATCAGATACGCAGTATTTT
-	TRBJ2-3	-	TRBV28	CASSLGAMGHWQHTDTQYF	TGTGCCAGCAGTTTAGGCGCAATGGGACACTGGCAACACACAGATACGCAGTATTTT
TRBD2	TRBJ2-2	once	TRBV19	CASSPGTSGRGRNTGELFF	TGTGCCAGTAGTCCCGGGACTAGCGGGAGGGGCAGGAACACCGGGGAGCTGTTTTTT
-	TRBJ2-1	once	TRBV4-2	CASSPRSGDGNEQFF	TGTGCCAGCAGCCCGAGGTCGGGGGACGGCAATGAGCAGTTCTTC
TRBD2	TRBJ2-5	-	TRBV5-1	CASTKLGGLADQETQYF	TGCGCCAGCACCAAGTTAGGGGGACTAGCGGACCAAGAGACCCAGTACTTC
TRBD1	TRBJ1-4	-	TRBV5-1	CASSSQGPNEKLFF	TGCGCCAGCAGCTCACAGGGGCCTAATGAAAAACTGTTTTTT
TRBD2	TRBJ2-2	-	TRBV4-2	CASSQDPRGGSPNTGELFF	TGTGCCAGCAGCCAAGATCCGCGGGGGGGTAGTCCGAACACCGGGGAGCTGTTTTTT
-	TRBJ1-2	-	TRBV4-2	CASSQDLAGQIGYGYTF	TGTGCCAGCAGCCAAGATCTGGCAGGGCAAATCGGCTATGGCTACACCTTC
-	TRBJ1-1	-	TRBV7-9	CASSLTVNTEAFF	TGTGCCAGCAGCTTAACTGTGAACACTGAAGCTTTCTTT
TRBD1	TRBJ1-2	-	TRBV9	CASSGDSYRGLRGGYTF	TGTGCCAGCAGCGGGGATTCATACAGGGGGCTTCGGGGTGGCTACACCTTC
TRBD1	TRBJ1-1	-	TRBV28	CASSYTGGIENTEAFF	TGTGCCAGCAGTTACACAGGGGGCATAGAGAACACTGAAGCTTTCTTT
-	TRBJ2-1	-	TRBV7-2	CASSPLVSYNEQFF	TGTGCCAGCAGCCCGTTAGTGTCCTACAATGAGCAGTTCTTC
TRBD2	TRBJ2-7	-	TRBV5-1	CASSSSGSYEQYF	TGCGCCAGCAGCTCTAGCGGGAGTTACGAGCAGTACTTC
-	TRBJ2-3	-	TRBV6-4	CASSDSRVVSTDTQYF	TGTGCCAGCAGTGACTCGAGAGTGGTCTCCACAGATACGCAGTATTTT
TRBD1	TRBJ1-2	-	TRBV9	CASSVDMTGGGYTF	TGTGCCAGCAGCGTGGATATGACAGGGGGCGGCTACACCTTC
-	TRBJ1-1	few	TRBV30	CAWSGTYGTEAFF	TGTGCCTGGAGTGGGACTTACGGCACTGAAGCTTTCTTT
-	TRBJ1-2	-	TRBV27	CASSLSEGVGYTF	TGTGCCAGCAGTTTATCGGAAGGGGTCGGCTACACCTTC
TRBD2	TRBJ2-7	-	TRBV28	CASSLPAGGVPREQYF	TGTGCCAGCAGTTTGCCCGCCGGGGGGGTCCCCCGGGAGCAGTACTTC
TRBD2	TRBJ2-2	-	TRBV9	CASSPTGLAVGELFF	TGTGCCAGCAGCCCTACCGGACTAGCGGTCGGGGAGCTGTTTTTT
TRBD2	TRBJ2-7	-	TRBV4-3	CASSQAAGVGYEQYF	TGCGCCAGCAGCCAAGCGGCGGGAGTGGGGTACGAGCAGTACTTC
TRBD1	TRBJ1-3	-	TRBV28	CASSFFETGRNTIYF	TGTGCCAGCAGTTTCTTCGAGACAGGGCGAAACACCATATATTTT
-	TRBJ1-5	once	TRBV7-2	CASSLVVGRGQPQHF	TGTGCCAGCAGCTTAGTGGTGGGGAGGGGTCAGCCCCAGCATTTT
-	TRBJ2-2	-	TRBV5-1	CASSLVTGPGELFF	TGCGCCAGCAGCTTGGTAACAGGGCCCGGGGAGCTGTTTTTT